What follows describes a single T cell receptor (beta chain). The antigen is not known. At one boundary the junction diverges from the germline segment, which might be a read error. This specimen comes from a study of Graves' ophthalmopathy and Graves' hyperthyroidism. Study outcomes and limitations: A majority of expanded thyroid clonotypes exceeding 0.001 frequency were likewise present in blood.

No donor had other autoimmune disease, uncontrolled infection, pregnancy or lactation. Serum thyroxine and TRAb, along with clinical symptoms, thyroid ultrasound and orbital computed tomography, were what diagnosis relied on. This CDR3 contains 15 residues. Germline CDR1 and CDR2: DFQATT and SNEGSKA (reference sequence). RNA transcripts were the template, and TCR beta CDR3 regions were amplified from them. Investigators did first-round RT-PCR with HTBI primers, then second-round multiplex PCR. TCRdb independently ran MiXCR on the multiplex PCR reads; one entry per CDR3 protein. Among around 40,000 distinct CDR3 sequences listed, around 50% were seen once.

The rearrangement uses TRBV20-1 and TRBJ2-2; D may correspond to TRBD1 or TRBD2 (5 bases each). Material: peripheral blood. The sequence was obtained from an adult man with Graves' ophthalmopathy. CDR3: CSATAGTGHTGELLF. The CDR3, as DNA: TGCAGTGCCACAGCCGGGACGGGGCATACCGGGGAGCTGCTTTTT.